This TCR beta chain was captured by sequencing in a study of neurological immune-mediated disorders. Study-wide results and caveats: The greatest degree of TCR clonal expansion was observed in HTLV-1-associated myelopathy, with the lowest in multiple sclerosis, below that of healthy controls. CDR3 amino acid sequences found in expanded clones were never shared across subjects, suggesting private repertoires in all groups.

Losses at the gene ends were 4 bases for V and 1 base for J; bases not matched to a gene: 2. This CDR3 comprises 15 residues. Per the germline V gene, CDR1 is LGHDT and CDR2 is YNNKEL (reference sequence). This clonotype was counted at least ten times. Antigen specificity is unknown. The healthy controls volunteered at a blood bank in Maryland, USA. The cDNA came from 5'RACE, which used 10-nucleotide random UMIs. TCRdb reanalysed the 5' RACE reads using MiXCR and keeps one entry per CDR3 protein. The data contain around 25,000 distinct CDR3 sequences, roughly 21% of them singletons. The receptor comes from a woman aged 55 to 70 in good health. Sample: PBMCs. This chain connects TRBV3-1 to TRBJ2-3; 10 bases fit TRBD2. The CDR3 DNA sequence: TGTGCCAGCAGCCTTGGGACTAGCGGCACAGATACGCAGTATTTT. It codes for CASSLGTSGTDTQYF.